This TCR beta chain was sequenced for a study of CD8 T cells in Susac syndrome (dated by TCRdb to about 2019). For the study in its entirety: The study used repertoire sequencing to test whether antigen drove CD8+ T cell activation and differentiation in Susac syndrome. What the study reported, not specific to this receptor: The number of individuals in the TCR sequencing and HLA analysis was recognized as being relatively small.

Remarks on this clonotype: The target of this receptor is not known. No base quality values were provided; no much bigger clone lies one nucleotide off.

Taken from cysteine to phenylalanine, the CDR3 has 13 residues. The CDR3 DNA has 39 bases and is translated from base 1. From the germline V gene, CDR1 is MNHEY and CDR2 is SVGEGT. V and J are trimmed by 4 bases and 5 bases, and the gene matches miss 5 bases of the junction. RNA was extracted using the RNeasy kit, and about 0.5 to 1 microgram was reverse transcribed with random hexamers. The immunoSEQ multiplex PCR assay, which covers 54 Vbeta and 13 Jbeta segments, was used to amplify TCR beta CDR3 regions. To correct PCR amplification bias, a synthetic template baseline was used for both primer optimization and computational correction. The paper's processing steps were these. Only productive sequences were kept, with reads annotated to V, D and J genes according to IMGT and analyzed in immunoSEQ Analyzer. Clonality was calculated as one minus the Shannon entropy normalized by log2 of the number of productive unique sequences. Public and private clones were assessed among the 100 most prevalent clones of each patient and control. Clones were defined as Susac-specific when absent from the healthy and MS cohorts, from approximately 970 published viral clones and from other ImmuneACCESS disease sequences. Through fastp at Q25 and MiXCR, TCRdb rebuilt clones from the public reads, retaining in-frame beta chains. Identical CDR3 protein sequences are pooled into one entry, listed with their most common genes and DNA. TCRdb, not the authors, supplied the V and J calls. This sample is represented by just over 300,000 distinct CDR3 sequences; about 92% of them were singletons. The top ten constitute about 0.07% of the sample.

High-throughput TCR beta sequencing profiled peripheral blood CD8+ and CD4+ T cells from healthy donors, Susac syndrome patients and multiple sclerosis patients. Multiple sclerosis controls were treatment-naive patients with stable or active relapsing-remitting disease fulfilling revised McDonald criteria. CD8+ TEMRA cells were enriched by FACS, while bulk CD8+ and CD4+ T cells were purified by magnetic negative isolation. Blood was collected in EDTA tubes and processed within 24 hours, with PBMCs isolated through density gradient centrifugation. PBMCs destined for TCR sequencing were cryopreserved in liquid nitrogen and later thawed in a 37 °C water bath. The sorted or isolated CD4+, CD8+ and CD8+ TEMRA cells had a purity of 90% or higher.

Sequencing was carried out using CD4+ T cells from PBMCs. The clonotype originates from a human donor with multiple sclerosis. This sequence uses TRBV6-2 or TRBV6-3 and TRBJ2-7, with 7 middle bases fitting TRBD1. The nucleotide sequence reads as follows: TGTGCCAGCAGTTTGACAGGGTTGAACGAGCAGTACTTC. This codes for CASSLTGLNEQYF.